This TCR beta chain was obtained from a study of spatial heterogeneity in lung cancer. TCRdb used MiXCR to reprocess the 5' RACE reads, holding one entry per CDR3 protein. The sample lists 49,000 or so distinct CDR3 sequences; roughly 10% were seen once. Many counts were recorded for this clonotype. Time point specified: blood at routine non-recurrence follow-up after resection. The sample consisted of PBMCs, taken at follow-up. The sequence was collected from a male donor with early-stage non-small cell lung cancer.

The CDR3 loop reads CASSPGGNTGELFF. CDR3 nucleotide sequence: TGTGCCAGCTCACCAGGGGGGAACACCGGGGAGCTGTTTTTT. The V call is TRBV18, the J call TRBJ2-2; D may be TRBD1 or TRBD2 (5 bases each). This CDR3 has 14 amino acids. Germline V gene lookup returns CDR1 KGHSH and CDR2 LQKENI. Trimming took off 2 bases at V and 1 base at J, with 5 bases between the two ends.